Below are 17 T cell receptor beta chains sequenced from a single sample in a study of T cell repertoires in cytomegalovirus infection. Their recognized antigens are unknown. TCRdb re-analysed the reads in MiXCR, keeping a single row per CDR3 protein. The sample records over 120,000 distinct CDR3 sequences, roughly a third being singletons. Sequenced material: CD8+ T cells from cultured PBMCs, taken from culture after CMV antigen stimulation. These receptor sequences come from a human donor in good health (CMV status not recorded). Some clones in this sample may be carry-over from other donors' samples.

This clonotype came up many times. This chain links TRBV7-9 with TRBJ1-2; D is ambiguous. CDR1 SEHNR and CDR2 FQNEAQ come from the germline V gene (reference sequence). The CDR3 totals 15 residues. Trimming stripped 5 bases from V and 4 bases from J, with 17 bases between. The CDR3 nucleotides read TGTGCCAGCAGCGAGCGGACGGTCCTATTCTATGGCTACACCTTC. Translation: CASSERTVLFYGYTF.

This clonotype was found a few times. This chain joins TRBV7-3 and TRBJ2-1, with a tentative D call TRBD2 (6 bases). Germline-derived CDR1 and CDR2 are SGHTA and FQGTGA. CDR3 length: 12 residues. V lost 5 bases to trimming and J lost 9 bases, with 11 bases between them. In DNA form, the CDR3 reads TGTGCCAGCAGCCGTGTCGGGGGTGAGCAGTTCTTC. Its translation is CASSRVGGEQFF.

In this sample, this clonotype turned up a few times. CDR3 bases: TGTGCCAGCAGCCCCACAGGGGGCGGGTACAATGAGCAGTTCTTC. Residues: CASSPTGGGYNEQFF. V gene TRBV12-3 or TRBV12-4 combines with J gene TRBJ2-1; 9 bases line up with TRBD1. The length of the CDR3 is 15 residues. The ends lost 6 bases at V and 4 bases at J; junction bases unmatched: 7.

This clonotype was detected ten times or more. J is TRBJ2-3 and V is TRBV7-9; D is possibly TRBD2 (6 bases). This CDR3 contains 15 residues. Germline lookup yields CDR1 SEHNR and CDR2 FQNEAQ (reference sequence). With 5 bases removed from V and 7 bases from J, the gap between germline ends came to 19 bases. The CDR3 protein is CASSPQGPGEHTQYF. CDR3 DNA: TGTGCCAGCAGCCCTCAGGGCCCGGGGGAACATACGCAGTATTTT.

This chain joins TRBV6-5 and TRBJ2-1; TRBD1 aligns across 11 bases. CDR3 size: 14 residues. The germline V gene has CDR1 MNHEY and CDR2 SVGAGI. Trimming removed 5 bases from V and 9 bases from J; junction bases left unmatched: 6. The CDR3 coding sequence is TGTGCCAGCAGTCCGGGACAGGGGGTCGGTGAGCAGTTCTTC. It translates to CASSPGQGVGEQFF.

This clonotype was counted between two and nine times. The chain combines TRBV19 with TRBJ1-1; TRBD1 might be the D (5 bases). The CDR3 covers 14 residues. Per germline, CDR1 LNHDA and CDR2 SQIVND (reference sequence). The ends were cut back, 6 bases at V and 4 bases at J, with 15 bases in the middle. In nucleotides, the CDR3 is TGTGCCAGTAGATCCCCGTGGGGCGGCACTGAAGCTTTCTTT. It codes for CASRSPWGGTEAFF.

This clonotype was seen only a few times. The V gene is TRBV7-2, the J gene TRBJ1-6; 8 bases map to TRBD1. Germline CDR1 and CDR2: SGHTA and FQGNSA. Trimming at V came to 7 bases and at J to 4 bases, leaving 6 bases not matched to a gene. CDR3 length: 15 residues. CDR3 loop: CASTPGGGYNSPLHF. The CDR3 DNA reads TGTGCCAGCACGCCAGGGGGCGGATATAATTCACCCCTCCACTTT.

This clonotype has just a few counts. The chain employs TRBV29-1 and TRBJ1-2; the D is unclear. The CDR3 spans 14 residues. Germline CDR1 SQVTM, CDR2 ANQGSEA. Trimming removed 5 bases from V and 1 base from J, with 14 bases in between. The CDR3 DNA is TGCAGCGTTCGGACGGGGAGCAATAACTATGGCTACACCTTC. Its protein product is CSVRTGSNNYGYTF.

The chain couples TRBV2 to TRBJ1-4; D may be TRBD1 (5 bases). V shed 5 bases and J shed 4 bases, with 11 bases lying between them. CDR1 SNHLY and CDR2 FYNNEI come from the germline V gene. This CDR3 region has 14 residues. The CDR3 nucleotides read TGTGCCAGCAGTTCAGGGTGGGGTAATGAAAAACTGTTTTTT. It encodes CASSSGWGNEKLFF.

This clonotype appeared a single time. The V call is TRBV5-6, the J call TRBJ2-5; D is unresolved. Germline-derived CDR1 and CDR2 are SGHDT and YYEEEE. The ends were cut back, 3 bases at V and 2 bases at J, with 5 bases in the middle. The CDR3 sequence is 12 residues long. CDR3 region: CASSSTQETQYF. The DNA for the CDR3 is TGTGCCAGCAGCTCCACACAAGAGACCCAGTACTTC.

A word on this clonotype: One junction end disagrees with the germline gene, perhaps due to a read error. The gene calls are TRBV5-3 and TRBJ2-7; D gene unclear. TRBV5-3 is filed as an ORF, its function uncertain. This CDR3 is 14 amino acids long. CDR3 residues: CASSLDGFLNEQYF. CDR3 DNA sequence: TGTGCCAGCAGCTTGGACGGGTTTCTCAACGAGCAGTACTTC.

This clonotype has more than one count but fewer than ten. The CDR3 DNA reads as TGTGCCAGCAGCTTAACCCGGACTAGCGGTTTCAATGAGCAGTTCTTC. Translation gives CASSLTRTSGFNEQFF. The chain couples TRBV7-3 to TRBJ2-1; 10 nucleotides align to TRBD2. CDR1 is SGHTA and CDR2 is FQGTGA in the germline V gene. V shed 0 bases and J 6 bases; nucleotides not matched to a gene: 5. CDR3 length equals 16 residues.

The chain employs TRBV2 and TRBJ2-1; 7 nucleotides align to TRBD2. The CDR3 has 16 amino acids. J was trimmed by 8 bases and V by 2 bases; bases with no gene match: 12. Germline loops: CDR1 SNHLY, CDR2 FYNNEI. This CDR3 reads CASSEKRTRAKDEQFF. DNA of the CDR3: TGTGCCAGCAGTGAAAAGAGGACTAGGGCAAAGGATGAGCAGTTCTTC.

This clonotype was seen more than once but under ten times. The J gene is TRBJ2-7, the V gene TRBV27, with 9 bases aligning to TRBD1. The CDR3 is made up of 14 amino acids. Germline-derived CDR1 and CDR2 are MNHEY and SMNVEV (reference sequence). J gave up 3 bases and V 5 bases, and 5 bases lay outside the gene matches. The DNA of the CDR3 is TGTGCCAGCAGTCAAGAGACAGGGGGCTACGAGCAGTACTTC. This codes for CASSQETGGYEQYF.

The chain recombines TRBV12-3 or TRBV12-4 with TRBJ2-3; unclear D gene. With 5 bases removed from V and 1 base from J, the gap between germline ends came to 13 bases. The CDR3 consists of 15 residues. The chain's CDR3 is CASSLFSGRTDTQYF. The CDR3 DNA sequence: TGTGCCAGCAGTCTCTTTTCCGGACGCACAGATACGCAGTATTTT.

This chain connects TRBV11-1 to TRBJ2-7; 8 bases are shared with TRBD1. The junction had 11 bases not matched to a gene; V was cut back by 2 bases and J by 5 bases. CDR3 length: 16 residues. The V gene's germline CDR1 is SGHAT and CDR2 FQDESV (reference sequence). The CDR3 DNA reads as TGTGCCAGCAGCTTACCCGTCCCCGGACAGGGCCACGAGCAGTACTTC. As protein: CASSLPVPGQGHEQYF.

The gene calls are TRBV7-7 and TRBJ2-1; 10 bases are a match to TRBD1. The trim removed 5 bases at V and 7 bases at J, leaving 11 bases unmatched. There are 16 residues in the CDR3. Germline CDR1 and CDR2: SSHAT and FNYEAQ (reference sequence). CDR3 bases: TGTGCCAGCAGCCCAGGACAGGGGGTTTTCTCAAATGAGCAGTTCTTC. This translates into CASSPGQGVFSNEQFF.